The clone carrying this T cell receptor (beta chain) was seen ten or more times. Patients who underwent sequencing had shown CD8+CD57+ cell expansion by flow cytometry. The V and J ends lost 11 bases and 0 bases respectively, with 26 bases between them. CDR1 and CDR2 from the germline V gene are ENHRY and SYGVKD. The CDR3 loop spans 17 amino acids. This record belongs to a study of CD8+CD57+ T cells in acquired aplastic anemia. Using genomic DNA as the template, TCR beta VDJ and CDR3 profiling was carried out. MiXCR, run by TCRdb on the reads, gives a single entry per CDR3 protein. The table records around 150,000 distinct CDR3 sequences, roughly 48% of them present only once.

The specimen was sorted CD4+, CD8+, or CD8+CD57+ T cells (not recorded which) from PBMCs. The origin of this receptor is a human donor with aplastic anemia. The genes are TRBV10-3 and TRBJ2-7, with a weak D call TRBD2 (6 bases). CDR3 bases: TGTGCCTTAGCCCCCCGTAAGCGGGCGCCCCTCTCCTACGAGCAGTACTTC. Protein product: CALAPRKRAPLSYEQYF.